This is a list of T cell receptor beta chains from one sample in a study of T cells in Graves' hyperthyroidism and ophthalmopathy. TCRdb re-called the multiplex PCR reads with MiXCR, one entry per CDR3 protein. The sample yields 450,000 to 700,000 distinct CDR3 sequences, approximately 44% seen once. The source material was peripheral blood or thyroid tissue (not recorded which). The receptors shown here come from a woman aged 18-35 years with Graves' hyperthyroidism. The conserved cysteine and the conserved F or W are not part of the CDR3 here. The listing skips clone size in some rows; elsewhere it reads once, few, many or a size class.

j_gene | v_gene | abundance | CDR3aa
TRBJ1-2 | TRBV5-1 | . | ASSLESGTNRGYT
TRBJ1-5 | TRBV2 | . | ASRGQGEGQPQH
TRBJ1-2 | TRBV2 | . | ASRGQADYGYT
TRBJ1-3 | TRBV10-3 | many | AISDANGNTIY
TRBJ1-2 | TRBV29-1 | . | SVVRDSYGYT
TRBJ1-2 | TRBV20-1 | . | SASPIGLAGETYGYT
TRBJ2-6 | TRBV6-5 | . | ASSSIGLAGSTSGANVLT
TRBJ2-7 | TRBV6-6 | . | ASSYLSDSDYEQY
TRBJ1-1 | TRBV6-5 | many | ASSTALRGGMNTEAF
TRBJ2-5 | TRBV27 | few | ASTGALGTQY
TRBJ2-7 | TRBV15 | . | ATSSRTASYEQY
TRBJ1-2 | TRBV5-1 | many | ASRDTQDGYT
TRBJ2-2 | TRBV19 | many | ASSRGGELF
TRBJ1-4 | TRBV7-6 | few | ASSPRTGINEKLF
TRBJ1-1 | TRBV7-9 | . | ASSLGGLPNTEAF
TRBJ2-7 | TRBV10-3 | . | AITPGLAGGPGYEQY